The 30 T cell receptor beta chains below come from one sample, sequenced in a study of CXCR3-negative and CXCR3-positive naive CD8 T cells (dated 2019 in TCRdb). Their specific antigens are unknown. Results the study describes overall, beyond this receptor: TRB CDR3s from CXCR3-positive naive cells showed higher hydrophobicity (lower Kidera factor 4), lower energy, and higher strength and volume indices than CXCR3-negative naive cells.

Instrument used: NextSeq 550. The Human TCR Profiling Kit (MiLaboratory) was used to make UMI-labeled 5' RACE TRB cDNA libraries. TCRdb reprocessed the reads and lists each CDR3 protein sequence as a single entry, with no DNA. The sample table holds about 140,000 distinct CDR3 sequences. The ten largest clones take up 0.4% to 0.5% of the sample. The sample was naive CXCR3+ CD8+ T cells from blood. Explained via the paper, the cell subset or site label denotes: CD45RO-CCR7+CD27+CD95- naive CD8+ T cells expressing CXCR3 (TNR3+). The receptors were sampled from a human donor in good health. Some clones in this sample may be carry-over from other donors' samples.

The chain joins TRBV15 to TRBJ2-2; without DNA, the TCRdb call of TRBD2 cannot be checked. The CDR3 runs to 16 residues. Germline lookup yields CDR1 LNHNV and CDR2 YYDKDF (reference sequence). The CDR3: CATSRVRGTNTGELFF. Variable domain in full (rest from reference TRBV15 and TRBJ2-2): DAMVIQNPRYQVTQFGKPVTLSCSQTLNHNVMYWYQQKSSQAPKLLFHYYDKDFNNEADTPDNFQSRRPNTSFCFLDIRSPGLGDTAMYLCATSRVRGTNTGELFFGEGSRLTVL.

The chain uses TRBV20-1 and TRBJ1-1; TCRdb's D call of TRBD1 is untestable without DNA. This CDR3 comprises 13 residues. From germline, CDR1 is DFQATT and CDR2 SNEGSKA (reference sequence). CDR3: CSLKRVADTEAFF.

V and J are TRBV6-2 or TRBV6-3 and TRBJ2-1; TCRdb names TRBD1, which stays unverified in the absence of DNA. The CDR3 contains 15 residues. Germline CDR1 MNHEY, CDR2 SVGEGT. The CDR3 loop reads CASFGGMGWSNEQFF.

The V call is TRBV7-6, the J call TRBJ2-1; TCRdb's D call of TRBD2 is untestable without DNA. CDR1 SGHVS and CDR2 FNYEAQ come from the germline V gene. This CDR3 region has 15 residues. The CDR3 region is CASSLTSGSLDEQFF.

CDR3 protein: CASSLAPGDRETQYF. V gene TRBV5-1 combines with J gene TRBJ2-5; TCRdb proposes TRBD1, but this gene call is untestable without DNA. Germline loops: CDR1 SGHRS, CDR2 YFSETQ. CDR3 length: 15 residues.

This chain connects TRBV28 to TRBJ2-5; TCRdb proposes TRBD2, but this gene call is untestable without DNA. This CDR3 contains 16 residues. Germline CDR1 MDHEN, CDR2 SYDVKM. CDR3 amino acids: CASSSGTSGKRETQYF.

V and J are TRBV7-9 and TRBJ1-5; the D gene TCRdb calls, TRBD1, cannot be checked with no DNA. CDR1 and CDR2 (germline): SEHNR, FQNEAQ (reference sequence). This CDR3 comprises 15 residues. CDR3: CASSSGQYSNQPQHF.

The chain combines TRBV12-3 or TRBV12-4 with TRBJ2-5; TCRdb names TRBD1, which stays unverified in the absence of DNA. The length of the CDR3 is 15 residues. CDR3 loop: CASAGWVRGEETQYF.

The CDR3 loop reads CASSPNRGETQYF. This rearrangement joins TRBV28 to TRBJ2-5; as DNA is missing, the TRBD1 call by TCRdb cannot be tested. The CDR3 covers 13 residues. CDR1 and CDR2 from the germline V gene are MDHEN and SYDVKM.

The V gene is TRBV7-9, the J gene TRBJ2-1; TCRdb selects TRBD1, and the lack of DNA leaves this call unchecked. This CDR3 spans 15 amino acids. The V gene's germline CDR1 is SEHNR and CDR2 FQNEAQ (reference sequence). CDR3: CASSLVGAAYNEQFF. The full variable domain, its missing parts supplied by reference TRBV7-9 and TRBJ2-1, is DTGVSQNPRHKITKRGQNVTFRCDPISEHNRLYWYRQTLGQGPEFLTYFQNEAQLEKSRLLSDRFSAERPKGSFSTLEIQRTEQGDSAMYLCASSLVGAAYNEQFFGPGTRLTVL.

The gene calls are TRBV4-3 and TRBJ2-2; TCRdb returns TRBD1, unconfirmable since there is no DNA. The CDR3 totals 16 residues. Per germline, CDR1 LGHNA and CDR2 YSLEER. CDR3 loop: CASSQDGDQGTGELFF.

V gene TRBV27 combines with J gene TRBJ2-7; checking the TCRdb D call of TRBD1 is not possible without DNA. This CDR3 is built from 11 residues. From germline, CDR1 is MNHEY and CDR2 SMNVEV (reference sequence). The CDR3 sequence is CASGRGNEQYF.

The rearrangement uses TRBV25-1 and TRBJ1-6. The V gene's germline CDR1 is MGHDK and CDR2 SYGVNS. This CDR3 has 14 amino acids. The CDR3 reads CASSEVSLNSPLHF.

The chain recombines TRBV5-1 with TRBJ2-7. CDR1 SGHRS and CDR2 YFSETQ come from the germline V gene. The CDR3 covers 14 residues. CDR3 loop: CASSLEQGTYEQYF.

This chain connects TRBV20-1 to TRBJ2-3; no DNA is available, so the TRBD1 call from TCRdb remains unchecked. Germline-derived CDR1 and CDR2 are DFQATT and SNEGSKA (reference sequence). CDR3 size: 15 residues. CDR3 protein: CSAREPGDSTDTQYF.

The chain is built from TRBV6-1 and TRBJ2-7; without DNA, the TCRdb call of TRBD1 cannot be checked. The length of the CDR3 is 16 residues. Germline CDR1 and CDR2: MNHNS and SASEGT. The CDR3 here is CASSSLVGQGAYEQYF.

The J gene is TRBJ1-5, the V gene TRBV28. Germline CDR1 reads MDHEN; CDR2 reads SYDVKM. The CDR3 totals 12 residues. CDR3 amino acids: CASSYRNQPQHF.

The CDR3 spells CSVESPWASTGNIQYF. This chain joins TRBV29-1 and TRBJ2-4; TCRdb indicates TRBD2, and absent DNA this call remains unverified. The germline gives CDR1 SQVTM, CDR2 ANQGSEA. CDR3 length: 16 amino acids.

The chain couples TRBV20-1 to TRBJ1-5; TCRdb selects TRBD1, and the lack of DNA leaves this call unchecked. Germline CDR1 reads DFQATT; CDR2 reads SNEGSKA (reference sequence). The CDR3 is made up of 13 amino acids. The chain's CDR3 is CSANVGRGQPQHF.

The J gene is TRBJ2-7, the V gene TRBV13; the TRBD2 assignment by TCRdb is unverifiable without DNA. Germline-derived CDR1 and CDR2 are PRHDT and FYEKMQ (reference sequence). The CDR3 is 15 amino acids. CDR3 residues: CASSLYGLAKNEQYF.

The chain employs TRBV15 and TRBJ2-7; TCRdb gives TRBD1 as the D gene, but with no DNA this cannot be confirmed. The CDR3 has 15 amino acids. Germline V lookup: CDR1 LNHNV, CDR2 YYDKDF (reference sequence). CDR3 sequence: CATSRSRDSSYEQYF.

V and J are TRBV15 and TRBJ2-5; the D gene TCRdb calls, TRBD2, cannot be checked with no DNA. This CDR3 spans 17 amino acids. The germline gives CDR1 LNHNV, CDR2 YYDKDF (reference sequence). The CDR3 region is CATSSLGLADNQETQYF.

The CDR3 region is CSARVWVQGPGANVLTF. The chain couples TRBV20-1 to TRBJ2-6; TCRdb selects TRBD1, and the lack of DNA leaves this call unchecked. This CDR3 has 17 residues. Germline V gives CDR1 DFQATT, CDR2 SNEGSKA (reference sequence).

The chain carries TRBV28 and TRBJ2-5; TCRdb's assignment of TRBD2 cannot be checked, as there is no DNA. This CDR3 comprises 15 residues. The germline CDR1 and CDR2 sequences are MDHEN and SYDVKM. The CDR3 here is CASSLPSKGQETQYF. Together with reference TRBV28 and TRBJ2-5, the CDR3 gives the full variable domain: DVKVTQSSRYLVKRTGEKVFLECVQDMDHENMFWYRQDPGLGLRLIYFSYDVKMKEKGDIPEGYSVSREKKERFSLILESASTNQTSMYLCASSLPSKGQETQYFGPGTRLLVL.

This chain's CDR3 is CSARDRDASGRWSFYEQFF. This chain connects TRBV20-1 to TRBJ2-1; TCRdb's D call of TRBD1 is untestable without DNA. The CDR3 is 19 amino acids. Germline V CDR1 and CDR2: DFQATT, SNEGSKA (reference sequence).

This chain connects TRBV20-1 to TRBJ2-1; TCRdb selects TRBD1, and the lack of DNA leaves this call unchecked. The germline CDR1 and CDR2 sequences are DFQATT and SNEGSKA (reference sequence). The length of the CDR3 is 17 residues. The CDR3: CSAPDTIEALSYNEQFF.

The V call is TRBV12-3 or TRBV12-4, the J call TRBJ1-1. This CDR3 is built from 15 residues. CDR3 loop: CASSASGRYSTEAFF.

The rearrangement uses TRBV4-2 and TRBJ2-1; TCRdb lists TRBD1, though no DNA is available to test this call. Germline values: CDR1 LGHNA, CDR2 YNFKEQ. The CDR3 runs to 19 residues. CDR3 amino acids: CASRPSGTGAGTSFPVQFF.

CDR3 loop: CASSHPGSTYEQYF. The chain recombines TRBV14 with TRBJ2-7; as DNA is missing, the TRBD1 call by TCRdb cannot be tested. Per germline, CDR1 SGHDN and CDR2 FVKESK. The CDR3 has 14 amino acids.

V gene TRBV20-1 combines with J gene TRBJ2-3; TCRdb indicates TRBD2, and absent DNA this call remains unverified. The CDR3 is 18 residues long. CDR1 DFQATT and CDR2 SNEGSKA come from the germline V gene (reference sequence). The CDR3 sequence: CSARPVHREVASTDTQYF.